This TCR beta chain stems from a study of shared clonotypes between healthy human individuals. Clones were read by immunoSEQ multiplex PCR, and TCRdb kept only the in-frame ones, dropping some. The repertoire has about 1,800,000 clones, approximately 94% of them found once; the top ten carry approximately 1.2%. The germline V gene encodes CDR1 ENHRY and CDR2 SYGVKD. The CDR3 extends over 15 amino acids. With 3 bases removed from V and 6 bases from J, the gap between germline ends came to 18 bases. Terminally differentiated effector memory CD45RA+ cells were left out of the naive CD8 fraction, which was CD45RO-negative and positively selected for CCR7.

The TCR originated in a man between 18 and 29 years old in good health. J is TRBJ2-7 and V is TRBV10-3; no reliable D call. The sample was naive CD8+ T cells sorted from blood. The CDR3 spells CAISDPGEVLSEQYF. The DNA for the CDR3 is TGTGCCATCAGTGACCCGGGTGAGGTCTTGAGCGAGCAGTACTTC.